This paragraph covers one T cell receptor beta chain sequence. Its antigen has not been determined. No base quality values were provided; no much bigger clone lies one nucleotide off. The protocol used for the library was the immunoSEQ multiplex PCR assay. Held by TCRdb, this immuneACCESS table contains in-frame sequences only and omits some clones. Under half of the omission traces to an unresolved V gene where checked; the cause of the rest is unknown. The sample records 50,000 to 65,000 clones, under 95% of which are singletons. Together, the top ten hold about 3% of the sample. The sample originates from a study of T cell changes during pregnancy in multiple sclerosis (dated by TCRdb to about 2019). Some background on the complete study: The study looked at changes in the T cell repertoire across pregnancy in women with multiple sclerosis.

CDR1 and CDR2 are read off the germline V gene as SGHVS and FQNEAQ. Trimming removed 2 bases from V and 3 bases from J; the gene matches leave 2 bases unexplained. The CDR3 sequence holds 14 residues, the cysteine and phenylalanine included. Only the CDR3 part of the read is kept: 42 bases, read in frame from the first base. The V and J segments used are TRBV7-8 and TRBJ2-5, with 8 junctional bases fitting TRBD2. Material: CD8+ T cells from peripheral blood mononuclear cells, obtained in the second trimester of pregnancy. The sequence came from a female donor with multiple sclerosis, enrolled in a pregnancy study. The sequenced DNA is TGTGCCAGCAGCTTATACGGGAGGGAAGAGACCCAGTACTTC. Its protein is CASSLYGREETQYF.